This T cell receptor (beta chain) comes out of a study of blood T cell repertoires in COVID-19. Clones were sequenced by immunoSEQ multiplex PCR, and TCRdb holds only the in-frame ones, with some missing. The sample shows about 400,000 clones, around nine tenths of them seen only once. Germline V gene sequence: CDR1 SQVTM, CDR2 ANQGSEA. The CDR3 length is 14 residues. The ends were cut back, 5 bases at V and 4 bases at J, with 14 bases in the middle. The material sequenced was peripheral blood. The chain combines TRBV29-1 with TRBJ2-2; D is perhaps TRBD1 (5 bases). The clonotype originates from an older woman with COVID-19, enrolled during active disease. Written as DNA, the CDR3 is TGCAGCGTTATAGGGGATGGGGCCACCGGGGAGCTGTTTTTT. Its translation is CSVIGDGATGELFF.